Shown below are 6 T cell receptor beta chains from a single sample sequenced in a study of blood T cell repertoires in COVID-19. Some clones are missing from TCRdb's copy, which holds only in-frame ones; the method was immunoSEQ multiplex PCR. Of 80,000 to 100,000 clones in the sample, 80% to 90% were seen once. Source material: peripheral blood. The receptors were sampled from an elderly woman with acute or convalescent COVID-19.

V gene TRBV25-1 combines with J gene TRBJ2-1, with TRBD2 matching over 12 bases. This CDR3 is 17 amino acids long. The germline CDR1 and CDR2 sequences are MGHDK and SYGVNS. Losses at the gene ends were 8 bases for V and 9 bases for J; bases not matched to a gene: 17. CDR3 nucleotide sequence: TGTGCCAGCTCAAGGAGTACTAGCGGGGGGCCCCGTAGTGAGCAGTTCTTC. Translation gives CASSRSTSGGPRSEQFF. Drawing the rest from reference TRBV25-1 and TRBJ2-1, the complete variable domain is EADIYQTPRYLVIGTGKKITLECSQTMGHDKMYWYQQDPGMELHLIHYSYGVNSTEKGDLSSESTVSRIRTEHFPLTLESARPSHTSQYLCASSRSTSGGPRSEQFFGPGTRLTVL.

The genes are TRBV5-1 and TRBJ1-1; D gene ambiguous. The V and J ends lost 2 bases and 0 bases respectively, with 5 bases between them. The CDR3 sequence is 13 residues long. Germline CDR1 SGHRS, CDR2 YFSETQ. The DNA for the CDR3 is TGCGCCAGCAGCTTTACAGTGAACACTGAAGCTTTCTTT. It specifies CASSFTVNTEAFF.

This clone was observed a single time. The chain has TRBV3-1 (or the pseudogene TRBV3-2) and TRBJ1-1; the D gene is possibly TRBD1 (5 bases). Germline-derived CDR1 and CDR2 are LGHDT and YNNKEL (reference sequence). The V gene lost 0 bases and the J gene lost 11 bases, with 13 bases spanning the gap. The CDR3 spans 13 residues. In nucleotides, the CDR3 is TGTGCCAGCAGCCAAGATAGGGGCAGGTGGGCTTTCTTT. Translated, it gives CASSQDRGRWAFF.

The chain combines TRBV25-1 with TRBJ2-5; a weak D match, TRBD2 (6 bases). This CDR3 spans 17 amino acids. V lost 3 bases and J lost 5, with 22 bases in between. Germline CDR1 MGHDK, CDR2 SYGVNS. The chain's CDR3 is CASSDVLAAPEGETQYF. The CDR3 coding sequence is TGTGCCAGCAGTGACGTGCTGGCCGCACCGGAGGGGGAGACCCAGTACTTC.

This clone was observed a single time. The chain carries TRBV7-3 and TRBJ1-5, with D hard to call. Trimming left V 2 bases short and J 1 base short, with 15 bases between. Germline CDR1 is SGHTA and CDR2 is FQGTGA. This CDR3 contains 17 residues. CDR3 sequence reads: CASSLRAEPGSNQPQHF. CDR3 sequence (DNA): TGTGCCAGCAGCTTACGGGCCGAACCGGGGAGCAATCAGCCCCAGCATTTT.

The chain uses TRBV19 and TRBJ2-2, with D possibly TRBD1 on 8 matching bases. CDR1 is LNHDA, CDR2 SQIVND, per germline (reference sequence). V dropped 1 base and J dropped 6 bases, with 15 bases sitting between them. This CDR3 contains 16 residues. The CDR3 sequence: CASSIVQGGKSGELFF. CDR3 in DNA: TGTGCCAGTAGTATAGTACAGGGGGGGAAGTCCGGGGAGCTGTTTTTT.